The rows below give T cell receptor beta chains drawn from one sample of a study of T cells in Graves' hyperthyroidism and ophthalmopathy. TCRdb analysed the multiplex PCR reads with MiXCR anew, one entry per CDR3 protein. The profile shows roughly 420,000 distinct CDR3 sequences, about a sixth of them singletons. The sample was blood. The receptors come from a young woman with Graves' hyperthyroidism. CDR3s include the opening cysteine and the closing phenylalanine or tryptophan. Fields, in order: J gene, V gene, clone size, D gene, CDR3 protein, CDR3 DNA. The D gene is left open where the match is weak. Expanded clones get a size class; other rows say once, few or many, or leave the size out.

J: TRBJ1-2; V: TRBV3-1; size: many; D: TRBD1; CDR3: CASSQGPTGRTGYTF; DNA: TGTGCCAGCAGCCAAGGCCCGACAGGGCGTACGGGCTACACCTTC
J: TRBJ1-6; V: TRBV27; size: few; D: .; CDR3: CASSSRGPSPLHF; DNA: TGTGCCAGCAGCTCGAGGGGACCTTCACCCCTCCACTTT
J: TRBJ2-7; V: TRBV28; size: many; D: .; CDR3: CASTVGSYEQYF; DNA: TGTGCCAGCACGGTGGGCTCCTACGAGCAGTACTTC
J: TRBJ1-5; V: TRBV6-1; size: many; D: .; CDR3: CASSVHQGRPNQPQHF; DNA: TGTGCCAGCAGTGTGCACCAGGGACGGCCAAATCAGCCCCAGCATTTT
J: TRBJ1-1; V: TRBV9; size: many; D: TRBD1; CDR3: CASSVIRTGWDTEAFF; DNA: TGTGCCAGCAGCGTAATTAGGACAGGGTGGGACACTGAAGCTTTCTTT
J: TRBJ1-2; V: TRBV6-5; size: .; D: .; CDR3: CAGSYEENYGYTF; DNA: TGTGCCGGCAGTTACGAGGAAAACTATGGCTACACCTTC
J: TRBJ2-3; V: TRBV13; size: few; D: TRBD2; CDR3: CASSPPGLAGGNTDTQYF; DNA: TGTGCCAGCAGCCCACCAGGACTAGCGGGGGGGAACACAGATACGCAGTATTTT
J: TRBJ2-7; V: TRBV6-5; size: .; D: .; CDR3: CASSYWDEQYF; DNA: TGTGCCAGCAGTTACTGGGACGAGCAGTACTTC
J: TRBJ1-1; V: TRBV24-1; size: many; D: .; CDR3: CATSPGPNTEAFF; DNA: TGTGCCACCAGCCCGGGCCCGAACACTGAAGCTTTCTTT
J: TRBJ2-5; V: TRBV9; size: few; D: TRBD1; CDR3: CASSVASGGMETQYF; DNA: TGTGCCAGCAGCGTAGCGTCAGGGGGCATGGAGACCCAGTACTTC
J: TRBJ1-5; V: TRBV20-1; size: .; D: .; CDR3: CSARIQKSENQPQHF; DNA: TGCAGTGCTAGAATTCAAAAAAGTGAGAATCAGCCCCAGCATTTT
J: TRBJ2-1; V: TRBV19; size: .; D: TRBD2; CDR3: CASSGTSGAYEQFF; DNA: TGTGCCAGTAGCGGGACTAGCGGAGCCTATGAGCAGTTCTTC
J: TRBJ2-7; V: TRBV3-1; size: .; D: .; CDR3: CASSQVGSRGHEQYF; DNA: TGTGCCAGCAGCCAAGTCGGATCCCGGGGGCACGAGCAGTACTTC
J: TRBJ1-6; V: TRBV19; size: few; D: TRBD1; CDR3: CASKGQGNSPLHF; DNA: TGTGCCAGTAAGGGACAGGGGAACTCACCCCTCCACTTT
J: TRBJ1-1; V: TRBV5-1; size: many; D: TRBD1; CDR3: CASSFGTGGGLNTEAFF; DNA: TGCGCCAGCAGCTTTGGGACAGGGGGCGGCCTGAACACTGAAGCTTTCTTT
J: TRBJ2-2; V: TRBV7-3; size: few; D: TRBD1; CDR3: CASSSGDRVIENTGELFF; DNA: TGTGCCAGCAGCTCCGGGGACAGGGTAATCGAGAACACCGGGGAGCTGTTTTTT
J: TRBJ2-7; V: TRBV20-1; size: many; D: .; CDR3: CSARAGIWMDEQYF; DNA: TGCAGTGCTAGAGCCGGTATTTGGATGGACGAGCAGTACTTC
J: TRBJ2-7; V: TRBV27; size: few; D: .; CDR3: CASSLTEYPREQYF; DNA: TGTGCCAGCAGTTTAACTGAGTACCCGCGGGAGCAGTACTTC
J: TRBJ1-6; V: TRBV27; size: .; D: .; CDR3: CATRRTAGYNSPLHF; DNA: TGTGCCACCAGGCGGACCGCCGGGTATAATTCACCCCTCCACTTT
J: TRBJ2-2; V: TRBV10-2; size: few; D: TRBD2; CDR3: CASSPSGGSPFGELFF; DNA: TGCGCCAGCAGTCCTAGCGGGGGGTCTCCCTTCGGGGAGCTGTTTTTT
J: TRBJ1-1; V: TRBV27; size: many; D: .; CDR3: CASSVTGFTEAFF; DNA: TGTGCCAGCAGTGTTACAGGGTTTACTGAAGCTTTCTTT
J: TRBJ1-2; V: TRBV29-1; size: many; D: .; CDR3: CSVGARLNYGYTF; DNA: TGCAGCGTTGGGGCCAGGTTAAACTATGGCTACACCTTC
J: TRBJ2-1; V: TRBV5-1; size: many; D: .; CDR3: CASSLSGEIYNEQFF; DNA: TGCGCCAGCAGCTTGTCGGGAGAGATCTACAATGAGCAGTTCTTC
J: TRBJ2-1; V: TRBV5-1; size: many; D: TRBD2; CDR3: CASSPSGGPNNEQFF; DNA: TGCGCCAGCAGTCCCAGCGGGGGGCCGAACAATGAGCAGTTCTTC
J: TRBJ2-3; V: TRBV7-9; size: .; D: .; CDR3: CATGGGPTDTQYF; DNA: TGTGCCACCGGGGGCGGCCCCACAGATACGCAGTATTTT
J: TRBJ2-1; V: TRBV29-1; size: few; D: .; CDR3: CSVPLYNEQFF; DNA: TGCAGCGTTCCCCTTTACAATGAGCAGTTCTTC
J: TRBJ2-7; V: TRBV25-1; size: few; D: .; CDR3: CASLGQPAYEQYF; DNA: TGTGCCAGCTTAGGACAGCCAGCCTACGAGCAGTACTTC
J: TRBJ2-5; V: TRBV20-1; size: many; D: TRBD2; CDR3: CSLFASGDWETQYF; DNA: TGCAGTCTTTTTGCTAGCGGGGACTGGGAGACCCAGTACTTC
J: TRBJ2-7; V: TRBV5-1; size: many; D: .; CDR3: CASSLGTGNYEQYF; DNA: TGCGCCAGCAGCTTGGGGACGGGAAACTACGAGCAGTACTTC
J: TRBJ1-1; V: TRBV4-1; size: few; D: TRBD1; CDR3: CASSLGQGKARTEAFF; DNA: TGCGCCAGCAGCCTAGGACAGGGGAAAGCGAGGACTGAAGCTTTCTTT
J: TRBJ2-7; V: TRBV6-1; size: few; D: TRBD1; CDR3: CASSDGTGSWEQYF; DNA: TGTGCCAGCAGTGACGGGACAGGGTCTTGGGAGCAGTACTTC
J: TRBJ2-7; V: TRBV7-9; size: .; D: TRBD1; CDR3: CASSPGQDYHEQYF; DNA: TGTGCCAGCAGCCCTGGACAGGATTACCACGAGCAGTACTTC
J: TRBJ2-7; V: TRBV19; size: few; D: TRBD1; CDR3: CASSGVQGREQYF; DNA: TGTGCCAGTAGTGGGGTACAGGGGCGCGAGCAGTACTTC
J: TRBJ1-1; V: TRBV19; size: .; D: .; CDR3: CASSLREGGPKNTEAFF; DNA: TGTGCCAGTAGCCTCCGGGAGGGGGGCCCGAAGAACACTGAAGCTTTCTTT
J: TRBJ1-5; V: TRBV7-8; size: many; D: .; CDR3: CASSSSGTRYSNQPQHF; DNA: TGTGCCAGCAGCTCATCCGGGACCAGATATAGCAATCAGCCCCAGCATTTT
J: TRBJ1-2; V: TRBV5-6; size: many; D: .; CDR3: CASSLETAMGGYTF; DNA: TGTGCCAGCAGCTTGGAAACAGCGATGGGTGGCTACACCTTC
J: TRBJ2-1; V: TRBV18; size: many; D: TRBD2; CDR3: CASSPTGPAGNEQFF; DNA: TGTGCCAGCTCACCCACCGGACCAGCGGGAAATGAGCAGTTCTTC
J: TRBJ2-6; V: TRBV5-1; size: many; D: .; CDR3: CASIPSLGANVLTF; DNA: TGCGCCAGCATCCCCTCTCTCGGGGCCAACGTCCTGACTTTC
J: TRBJ2-6; V: TRBV11-2; size: many; D: .; CDR3: CASSRRGASSGANVLTF; DNA: TGTGCCAGCAGCCGTAGAGGGGCCTCCTCTGGGGCCAACGTCCTGACTTTC
J: TRBJ2-3; V: TRBV20-1; size: many; D: .; CDR3: CSASLLISTDTQYF; DNA: TGCAGTGCTAGCCTATTGATCAGCACAGATACGCAGTATTTT
J: TRBJ2-5; V: TRBV12-3/TRBV12-4; size: many; D: .; CDR3: CASSLGRETQYF; DNA: TGTGCCAGCAGCTTAGGACGAGAGACCCAGTACTTC
J: TRBJ2-7; V: TRBV2; size: many; D: TRBD2; CDR3: CASSFGTSGFYEQYF; DNA: TGTGCCAGCAGTTTTGGGACTAGCGGTTTCTACGAGCAGTACTTC
J: TRBJ2-7; V: TRBV7-9; size: many; D: .; CDR3: CASRSRAGKNHEQYF; DNA: TGTGCCAGCCGCTCAAGGGCAGGGAAGAACCACGAGCAGTACTTC
J: TRBJ1-1; V: TRBV3-1; size: many; D: .; CDR3: CASSPSMNTEAFF; DNA: TGTGCCAGCAGCCCGTCTATGAACACTGAAGCTTTCTTT